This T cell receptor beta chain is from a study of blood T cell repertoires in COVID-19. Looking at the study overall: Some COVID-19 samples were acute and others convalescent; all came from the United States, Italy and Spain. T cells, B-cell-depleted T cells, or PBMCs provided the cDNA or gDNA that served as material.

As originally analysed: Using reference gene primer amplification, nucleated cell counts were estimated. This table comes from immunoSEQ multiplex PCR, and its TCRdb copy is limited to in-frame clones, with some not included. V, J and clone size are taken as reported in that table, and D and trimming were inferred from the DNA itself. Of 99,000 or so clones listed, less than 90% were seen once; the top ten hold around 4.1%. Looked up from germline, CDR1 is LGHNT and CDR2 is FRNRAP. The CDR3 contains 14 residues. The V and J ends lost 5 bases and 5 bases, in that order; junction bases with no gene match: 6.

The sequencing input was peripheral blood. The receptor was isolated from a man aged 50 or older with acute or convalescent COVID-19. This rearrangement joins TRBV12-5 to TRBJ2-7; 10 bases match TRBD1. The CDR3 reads CASGQDRGVHEQYF. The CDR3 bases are TGTGCTAGTGGTCAGGACAGGGGGGTCCACGAGCAGTACTTC.